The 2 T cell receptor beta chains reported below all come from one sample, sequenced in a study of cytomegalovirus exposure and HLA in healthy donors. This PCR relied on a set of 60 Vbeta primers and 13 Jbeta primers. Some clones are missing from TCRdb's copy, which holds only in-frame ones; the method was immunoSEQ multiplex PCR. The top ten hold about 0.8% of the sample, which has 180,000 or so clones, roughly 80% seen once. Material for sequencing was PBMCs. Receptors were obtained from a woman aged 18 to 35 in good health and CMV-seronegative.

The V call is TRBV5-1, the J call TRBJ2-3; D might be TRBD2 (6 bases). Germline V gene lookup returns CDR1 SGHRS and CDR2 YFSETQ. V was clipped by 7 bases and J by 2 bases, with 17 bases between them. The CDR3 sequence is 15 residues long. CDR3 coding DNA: TGCGCCAGCGGGAAGGGTAGCGGAGACACAGATACGCAGTATTTT. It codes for CASGKGSGDTDTQYF. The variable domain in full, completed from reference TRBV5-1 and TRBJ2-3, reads KAGVTQTPRYLIKTRGQQVTLSCSPISGHRSVSWYQQTPGQGLQFLFEYFSETQRNKGNFPGRFSGRQFSNSRSEMNVSTLELGDSALYLCASGKGSGDTDTQYFGPGTRLTVL.

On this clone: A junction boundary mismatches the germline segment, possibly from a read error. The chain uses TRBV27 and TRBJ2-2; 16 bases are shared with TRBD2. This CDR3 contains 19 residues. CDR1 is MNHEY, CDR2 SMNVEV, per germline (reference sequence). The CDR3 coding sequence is TGTGTCAGCAGTTTCTCGGGACTAGCGGGAGGGCCAGGCACCGGGGAGCTGTTTTTT. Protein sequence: CVSSFSGLAGGPGTGELFF.